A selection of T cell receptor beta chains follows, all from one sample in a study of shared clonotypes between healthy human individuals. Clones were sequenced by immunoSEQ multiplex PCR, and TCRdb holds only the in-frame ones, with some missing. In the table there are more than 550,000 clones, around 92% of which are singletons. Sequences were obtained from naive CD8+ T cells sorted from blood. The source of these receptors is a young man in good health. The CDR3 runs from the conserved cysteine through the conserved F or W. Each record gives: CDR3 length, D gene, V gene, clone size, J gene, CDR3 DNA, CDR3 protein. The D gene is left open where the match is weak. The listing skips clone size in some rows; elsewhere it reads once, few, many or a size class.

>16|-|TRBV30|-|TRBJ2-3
TGTGCCTGGAGTGAAGGATCGCGTATGGGGGAAGATACGCAGTATTTT
CAWSEGSRMGEDTQYF
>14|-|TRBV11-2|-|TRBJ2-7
TGTGCCAGCAGCTTGGGGGGCCCTGACTACGAGCAGTACTTC
CASSLGGPDYEQYF
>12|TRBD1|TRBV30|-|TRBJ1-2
TGTGCCTGGGCTCGGACAGGCTATGGCTACACCTTC
CAWARTGYGYTF
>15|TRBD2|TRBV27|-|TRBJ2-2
TGTGCCAGCAGGGGTCTAGCGGGAGTCCACGGGGAGCTGTTTTTT
CASRGLAGVHGELFF
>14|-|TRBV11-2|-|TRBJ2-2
TGTGCCAGCAGCTTATGGGCGGCCACCGGGGAGCTGTTTTTT
CASSLWAATGELFF
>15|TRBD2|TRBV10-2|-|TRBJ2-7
TGCGCCAGCACCTTCGGGACTAGCGGACTTTACGAGCAGTACTTC
CASTFGTSGLYEQYF
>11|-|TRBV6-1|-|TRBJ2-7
TGTGCCAGCAGTGAAGCCTACGAGCAGTACTTC
CASSEAYEQYF
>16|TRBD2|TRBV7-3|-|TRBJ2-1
TGTGCCAGCAGCTCCTCCGGACTAGCGGGAGCCGATGAGCAGTTCTTC
CASSSSGLAGADEQFF
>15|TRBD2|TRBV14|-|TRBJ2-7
TGTGCCAGCAGCCAAGATTTTCGGGGGGTGTACGAGCAGTACTTC
CASSQDFRGVYEQYF
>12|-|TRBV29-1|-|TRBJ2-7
TGCAGCGGATTGGGCAGGACCTACGAGCAGTACTTC
CSGLGRTYEQYF
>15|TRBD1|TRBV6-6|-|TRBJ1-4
TGTGCCAGCAGTTATTGGGGGACAGGGAGTGAAAAACTGTTTTTT
CASSYWGTGSEKLFF
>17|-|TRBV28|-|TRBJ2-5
TGTGCCAGCAGATCACCGTACCCCATGGACCACCAAGAGACCCAGTACTTC
CASRSPYPMDHQETQYF
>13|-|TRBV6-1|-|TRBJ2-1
TGTGCCATCCTGACCGCCCGGGGCAATGAGCAGTTCTTC
CAILTARGNEQFF
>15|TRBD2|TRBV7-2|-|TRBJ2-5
TGTGCCAGCAGCTTAGCTGCGGGAGGTTCGAACGCCCAGTACTTC
CASSLAAGGSNAQYF
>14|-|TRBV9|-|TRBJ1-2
TGTGCCAGCAGCGTTGGTGGCCCGAACTATGGCTACACCTTC
CASSVGGPNYGYTF
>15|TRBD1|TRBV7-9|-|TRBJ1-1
TGTGCCAGCACCAATTCGGGACAGGGGGTGCCTGGAGCTTTCTTT
CASTNSGQGVPGAFF
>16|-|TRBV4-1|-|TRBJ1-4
TGCGCCAGCAGCCAAGATAAGGTGCGACCTGGGGAAAAACTGTTTTTT
CASSQDKVRPGEKLFF
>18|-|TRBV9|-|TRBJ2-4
TGTGCCAGCAGCGTCTCGGACACCCATGCTCTAGCCAAAAACATTCAGTACTTC
CASSVSDTHALAKNIQYF
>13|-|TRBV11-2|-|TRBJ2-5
TGTGCCAGCAGCTTAGGGCCCCAAGAGACCCAGTACTTC
CASSLGPQETQYF
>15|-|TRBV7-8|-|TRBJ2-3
TGTGCCAGCAGCCCTGGGGGGCTAAACACAGATACGCAGTATTTT
CASSPGGLNTDTQYF
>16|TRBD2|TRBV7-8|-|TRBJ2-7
TGTGCCAGCACCAACTCCGCCGGACTAGGACTCTACGAGCAGTACTTC
CASTNSAGLGLYEQYF
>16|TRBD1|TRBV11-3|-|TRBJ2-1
TGTGCCAGCAGCCAAGGGACAGGGGTCCCCTACAATGAGCAGCTCTTC
CASSQGTGVPYNEQLF
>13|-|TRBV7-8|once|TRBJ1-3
TGTGCCAGCAGCTTGTCCTCTGGAAACACCATATATTTT
CASSLSSGNTIYF
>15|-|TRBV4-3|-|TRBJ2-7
TGCGCCAGCAGCCAAGATAGTGAGGGCGGGAACGAGCAGTACTTC
CASSQDSEGGNEQYF
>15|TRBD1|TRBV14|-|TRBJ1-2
TGTGCCAGCAGCAATACCGGGACAGATCACTATGGCTACACCTTC
CASSNTGTDHYGYTF
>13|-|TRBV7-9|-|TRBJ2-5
TGTGCCAGCAGCTTGGCAGGGAGAGAGACCCAGTACTTC
CASSLAGRETQYF
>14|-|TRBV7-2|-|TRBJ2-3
TGTGCCAGCAGCTTTATAGCGGTCGCAGATACGCAGTATTTT
CASSFIAVADTQYF
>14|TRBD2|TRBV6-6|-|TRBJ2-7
TGTGCCAGCAGTTACTCGAGCGGGACCTACGAGCAGTACTTC
CASSYSSGTYEQYF
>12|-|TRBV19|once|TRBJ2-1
TGTGCCAGTACCGTGGGGGGCAATGAGCAGTTCTTC
CASTVGGNEQFF
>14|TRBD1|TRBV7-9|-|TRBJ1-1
TGTGCCAGCAGCCAGGGACAGGGGGCTTTTGAAGCTTTCTTT
CASSQGQGAFEAFF
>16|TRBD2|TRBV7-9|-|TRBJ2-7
TGTGCCAGCAGCGCCCAAACAGGCGGGGGGCCCTACGAGCAGTACTTC
CASSAQTGGGPYEQYF
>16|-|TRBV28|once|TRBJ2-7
TGTGCCAGCTCTTTCGCCCTCGGGACCGGACGTGACGAGCAGTACTTC
CASSFALGTGRDEQYF
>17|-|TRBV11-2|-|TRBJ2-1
TGTGCCAGCAGCTTTCCCGGGAATCGTGAGGCGGACAATGAGCAGTTCTTC
CASSFPGNREADNEQFF
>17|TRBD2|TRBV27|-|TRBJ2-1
TGTGCCAGCAGGGACAGCCCGGGACTAGCTTTCGGCGATGAGCAGTTCTTC
CASRDSPGLAFGDEQFF
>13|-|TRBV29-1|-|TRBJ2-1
TGCAGCGTTGCTCCCTCACAGGGAAATGAGCAGTTCTTC
CSVAPSQGNEQFF